This T cell receptor beta chain was captured by sequencing in a study of T cell clonality in common variable immunodeficiency (dated by TCRdb to the mid-2010s). What the study reported, not specific to this receptor: According to the authors, figuring out what caused the increased clonality in CVID would require sequencing the repertoires of T cell subpopulations. Reportedly, TCRbeta sequences from CVID had fewer deletions and N-nucleotide insertions, and highly modified clones with 13 or more V deletions were absent from CVID. Compared with healthy controls, CVID subjects showed increased TCRbeta clonality (t-test p = 0.018), a feature most characteristic of about a third of subjects. Correlations of repertoire features with clinical complications were constrained by heterogeneity among patients within the CVID cohort. Although equal DNA input was used, an average of roughly 85,000 unique sequences per sample was obtained for controls, compared with approximately 32,000 for CVID samples. Healthy controls shared more TCRbeta clones with each other than CVID subjects shared among themselves (p < 0.0001).

Most CVID patients and most healthy controls were of Caucasian heritage. Heparinized peripheral whole blood samples of about 5 to 9 ml were obtained from each donor. Genomic DNA from adults with common variable immune deficiency (CVID) and from healthy adult controls was the source for sequencing TCRbeta CDR3 repertoires. A total of around 22 healthy adult volunteers (around 12 female and ten or so male; age range about 23 to 75 years, mean age about 32) were included in the control group. Diluted blood was density-centrifuged over Hypaque 1077 or Ficoll-Paque to isolate peripheral blood mononuclear cells. Genomic DNA was obtained from unsorted mononuclear cells using either Qiagen column purification or a centrifugation-based method. CVID samples and control samples contributed equivalent amounts of genomic DNA as sequencing input. For every sample, a 60 bp segment covering the rearranged TCRbeta CDR3 region was amplified and then sequenced. The immunoSEQ assay, a bias-corrected multiplex PCR with high-throughput sequencing, was employed for TCRbeta amplification. Per the original workflow: Every unique nucleotide sequence was considered a clone and was annotated with V, D and J genes, copy number and frequency. Sequences were labeled productive if in frame, and non-productive if out of frame or containing stop codons. As previously described, clonality was computed from Shannon's entropy. Mean CDR3 Kyte-Doolittle hydropathy was derived from the predicted amino acid sequences of productive clones. Hierarchical clustering of scaled V gene usage was performed with the R hclust function using Manhattan distance and complete linkage. Clone sharing by CDR3 amino acid sequence was assessed by resampling 12 repertoires per group over 100 rounds. The repertoires were searched for roughly 69 published EBV-specific and a few hundred published CMV-specific TCRbeta sequences. A couple of CVID samples that yielded fewer than 10,000 sequences were excluded from the analysis, so approximately 40 CVID repertoires were retained. Held by TCRdb, this immuneACCESS table contains in-frame sequences only and omits some clones. Under half of the omission traces to an unresolved V gene where checked; the cause of the rest is unknown. Clone size and the V and J calls come from that table; the DNA yielded D and trimming. The table puts 35,000 to 45,000 clones in this sample, none counted just once. Together, the top ten hold 3.5% to 4.5% of the sample.

This clone was recorded at least ten times. The specificity of this receptor is unknown. The clonotype was recovered from a person aged 18-70 years in good health. Sample: peripheral blood mononuclear cells.

CDR3 bases read: TGTGCCAGCAGCCGGGACAGGGACTATGGC. Its translation reads: CASSRDRDYG. The CDR3 as a whole reads CASSRDRDYGYTF. This chain is built from TRBV6-2 or TRBV6-3 and TRBJ1-2; TRBD1 aligns with 9 central bases. Read coverage stops 3 residues before the CDR3 terminus; the germline J gene supplies the remainder. In the germline V gene, CDR1 corresponds to MNHEY and CDR2 to SVGEGT. The CDR3 runs 13 amino acids, cysteine and phenylalanine included. Sequencing covers 30 bases of the CDR3, shown here with the frame starting at base 1. Trimming leaves V shorter by 6 bases and J shorter by 3 bases, with the junction holding 2 bases beyond the gene matches.